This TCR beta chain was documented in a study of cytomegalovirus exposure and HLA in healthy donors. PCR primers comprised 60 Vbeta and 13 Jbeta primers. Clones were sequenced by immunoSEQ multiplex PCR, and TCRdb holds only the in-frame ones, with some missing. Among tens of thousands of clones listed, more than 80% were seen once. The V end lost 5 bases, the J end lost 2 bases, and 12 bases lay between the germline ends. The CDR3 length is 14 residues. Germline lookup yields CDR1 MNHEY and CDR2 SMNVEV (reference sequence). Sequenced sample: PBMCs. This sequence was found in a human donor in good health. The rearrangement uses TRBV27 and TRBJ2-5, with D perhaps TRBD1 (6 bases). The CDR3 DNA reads TGTGCCAGCAGTCCCCCCGGGACACAAGAGACCCAGTACTTC. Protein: CASSPPGTQETQYF.